This TCR beta chain was obtained from a study of blood T cell repertoires in COVID-19. Per the original data handling: Nucleated cell counts were estimated from reference gene primer amplification. Sequencing used immunoSEQ multiplex PCR; TCRdb keeps in-frame clones, though not all of them. V and J calls and clone size follow that table, whereas D and trimming were derived from the DNA. The sample includes some 320,000 clones, 85% of them seen just once. Residents of 24 US areas, aged roughly 18 to 89 years, made up the participants. Cohorts were determined from participant-reported clinical history. Contact with a PCR-confirmed or clinician-diagnosed COVID-19 case occurred within 2 weeks of entry. The CDR3 sequence is 15 residues long. V gave up 5 bases and J gave up 4 bases, with 17 bases separating them. Germline loops: CDR1 LGHNT, CDR2 FRNRAP.

The sample consisted of PBMCs or T cells enriched from blood (not recorded which). The sequence came from a woman in her 30s who had been exposed to COVID-19. The genes are TRBV12-5 and TRBJ1-1; maybe TRBD1 (6 bases). The CDR3 DNA reads as TGTGCTAGTGGTCCCTCACAGGGCTGGGGCACTGAAGCTTTCTTT. Its translation: CASGPSQGWGTEAFF.